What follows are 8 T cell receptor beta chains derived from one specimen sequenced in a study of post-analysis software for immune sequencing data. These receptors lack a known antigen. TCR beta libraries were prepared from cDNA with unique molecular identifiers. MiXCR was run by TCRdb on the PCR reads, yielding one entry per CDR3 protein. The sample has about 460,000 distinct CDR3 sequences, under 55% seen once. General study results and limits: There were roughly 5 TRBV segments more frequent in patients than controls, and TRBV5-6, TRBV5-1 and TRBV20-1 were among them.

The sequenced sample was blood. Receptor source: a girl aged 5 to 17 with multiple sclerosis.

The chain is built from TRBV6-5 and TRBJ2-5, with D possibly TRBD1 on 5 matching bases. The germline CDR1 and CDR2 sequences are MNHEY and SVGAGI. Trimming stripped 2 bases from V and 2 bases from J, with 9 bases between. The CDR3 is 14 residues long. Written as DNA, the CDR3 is TGTGCCAGCAGTTACGGGGCGGTACAAGAGACCCAGTACTTC. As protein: CASSYGAVQETQYF.

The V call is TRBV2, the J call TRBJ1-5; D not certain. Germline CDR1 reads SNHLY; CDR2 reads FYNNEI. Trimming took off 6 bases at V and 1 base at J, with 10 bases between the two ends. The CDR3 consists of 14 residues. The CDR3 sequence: CASRFLGSNQPQHF. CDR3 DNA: TGTGCCAGCAGATTCTTGGGGAGCAATCAGCCCCAGCATTTT.

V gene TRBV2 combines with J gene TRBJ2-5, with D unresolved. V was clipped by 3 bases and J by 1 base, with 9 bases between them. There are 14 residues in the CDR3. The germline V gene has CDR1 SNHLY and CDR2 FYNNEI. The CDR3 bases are TGTGCCAGCAGTGACCCGGGCCGCCAAGAGACCCAGTACTTC. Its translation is CASSDPGRQETQYF.

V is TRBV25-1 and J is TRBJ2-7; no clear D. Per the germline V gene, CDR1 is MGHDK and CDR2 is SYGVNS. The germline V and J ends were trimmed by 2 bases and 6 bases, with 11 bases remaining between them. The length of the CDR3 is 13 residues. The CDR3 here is CASSEPELVEQYF. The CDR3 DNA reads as TGTGCCAGCAGTGAACCGGAGCTTGTCGAGCAGTACTTC.

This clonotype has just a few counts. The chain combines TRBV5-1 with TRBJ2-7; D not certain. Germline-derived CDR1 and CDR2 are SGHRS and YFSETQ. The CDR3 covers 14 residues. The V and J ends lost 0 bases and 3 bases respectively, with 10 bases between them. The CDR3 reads CASSLEGLGYEQYF. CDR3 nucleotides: TGCGCCAGCAGCTTGGAGGGTCTAGGCTACGAGCAGTACTTC.

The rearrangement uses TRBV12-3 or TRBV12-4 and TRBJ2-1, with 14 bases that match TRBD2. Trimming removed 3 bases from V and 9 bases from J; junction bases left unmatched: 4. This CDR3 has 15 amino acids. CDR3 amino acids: CASSFGLAGGAEQFF. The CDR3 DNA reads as TGTGCCAGCAGTTTTGGACTAGCGGGAGGTGCTGAGCAGTTCTTC.

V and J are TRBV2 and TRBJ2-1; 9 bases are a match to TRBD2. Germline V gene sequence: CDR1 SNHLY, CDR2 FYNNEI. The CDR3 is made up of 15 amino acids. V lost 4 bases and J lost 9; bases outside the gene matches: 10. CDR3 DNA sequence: TGTGCCAGCAGTGTCGAGCGGGAGGTCGGGGGTGAGCAGTTCTTC. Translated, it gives CASSVEREVGGEQFF.

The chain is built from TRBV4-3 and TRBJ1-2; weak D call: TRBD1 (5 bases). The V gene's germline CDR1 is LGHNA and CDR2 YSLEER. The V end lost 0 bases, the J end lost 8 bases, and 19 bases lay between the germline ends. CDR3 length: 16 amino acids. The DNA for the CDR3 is TGCGCCAGCAGCCAAGATAGGAGGGGAACCTACGAGGGCTACACCTTC. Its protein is CASSQDRRGTYEGYTF.